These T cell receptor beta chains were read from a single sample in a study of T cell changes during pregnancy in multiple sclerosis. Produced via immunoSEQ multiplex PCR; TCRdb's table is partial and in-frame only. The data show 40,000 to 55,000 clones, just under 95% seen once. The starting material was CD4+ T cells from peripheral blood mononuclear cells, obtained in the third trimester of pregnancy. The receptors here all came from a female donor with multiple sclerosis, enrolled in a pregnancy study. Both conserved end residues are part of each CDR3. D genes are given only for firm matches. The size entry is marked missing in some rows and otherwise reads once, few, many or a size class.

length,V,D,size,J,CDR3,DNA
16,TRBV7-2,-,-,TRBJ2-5,CASSGRSGRAQETQYF,TGTGCCAGCAGCGGACGAAGCGGGCGCGCGCAAGAGACCCAGTACTTC
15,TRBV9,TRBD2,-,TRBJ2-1,CASSATASGVNEQFF,TGTGCCAGCAGCGCAACGGCTAGCGGAGTTAATGAGCAGTTCTTC
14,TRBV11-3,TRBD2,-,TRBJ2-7,CASSLGGSVYEQYF,TGTGCCAGCAGCTTAGGCGGGAGTGTATACGAGCAGTACTTC
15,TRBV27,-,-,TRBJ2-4,CASSPHTRRGGIQYF,TGTGCCAGCAGTCCCCACACTCGGAGGGGTGGCATTCAGTACTTC
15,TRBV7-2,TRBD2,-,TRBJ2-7,CASSLEAGASYEQYF,TGTGCCAGCAGCTTAGAAGCGGGGGCGTCCTACGAGCAGTACTTC
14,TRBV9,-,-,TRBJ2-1,CASSSTTRGGEQFF,TGTGCCAGCAGCTCCACGACTAGGGGGGGTGAGCAGTTCTTC
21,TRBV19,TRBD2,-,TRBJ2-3,CASSLHGRDLGLAGSTDTQYF,TGTGCCAGTAGTTTGCATGGCCGAGACTTGGGACTAGCGGGTAGCACAGATACGCAGTATTTT
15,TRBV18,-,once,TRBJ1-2,CASSPVLQGNYGYTF,TGTGCCAGCTCACCCGTATTACAGGGCAACTATGGCTACACCTTC
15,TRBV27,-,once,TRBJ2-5,CASSLYPLGQETQYF,TGTGCCAGCAGTTTGTACCCCCTCGGTCAAGAGACCCAGTACTTC
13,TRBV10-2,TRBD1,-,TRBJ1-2,CASSGQGASGYTF,TGCGCCAGCAGTGGACAGGGGGCCTCTGGCTACACCTTC
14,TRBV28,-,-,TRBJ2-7,CASSSGLRSYEQYF,TGTGCCAGCAGTTCGGGTCTCCGCTCCTACGAGCAGTACTTC
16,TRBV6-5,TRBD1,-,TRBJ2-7,CASSYSGTGPSYEQYF,TGTGCCAGCAGCTACTCCGGGACAGGCCCTTCCTACGAGCAGTACTTC
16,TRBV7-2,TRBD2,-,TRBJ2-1,CASSFRGTSGPNEQFF,TGTGCCAGCAGCTTCCGCGGGACTAGCGGACCAAATGAGCAGTTCTTC
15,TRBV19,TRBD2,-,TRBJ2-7,CASSATSGRAYEQYF,TGTGCCAGTAGTGCGACTAGCGGGAGGGCCTACGAGCAGTACTTC
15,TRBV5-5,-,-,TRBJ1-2,CASSSIRDIAYGYTF,TGTGCCAGCAGCTCGATAAGGGACATCGCCTATGGCTACACCTTC
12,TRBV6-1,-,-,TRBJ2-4,CASSAIANIQYF,TGTGCCAGCAGCGCGATAGCAAACATTCAGTACTTC
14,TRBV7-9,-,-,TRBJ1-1,CASSPRQANTEAFF,TGTGCCAGCAGCCCCAGACAGGCAAACACTGAAGCTTTCTTT
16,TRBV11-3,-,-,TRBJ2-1,CASSLKGTGRFNEQFF,TGTGCCAGCAGCTTAAAGGGCACAGGACGGTTCAATGAGCAGTTCTTC
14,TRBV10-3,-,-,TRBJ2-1,CATRHSTTYNEQFF,TGTGCCACCAGGCATTCGACAACTTACAATGAGCAGTTCTTC
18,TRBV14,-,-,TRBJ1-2,CASSQEWPGPVFNYGYTF,TGTGCCAGCAGCCAAGAATGGCCAGGGCCGGTCTTTAACTATGGCTACACCTTC
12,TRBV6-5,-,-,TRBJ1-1,CASSSGRREAFF,TGTGCCAGCAGTTCCGGACGGAGGGAAGCTTTCTTT
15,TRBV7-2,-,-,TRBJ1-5,CASSLEGGGDQPQHF,TGTGCCAGCAGCTTAGAGGGCGGGGGTGATCAGCCCCAGCATTTT
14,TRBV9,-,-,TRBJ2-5,CASSDGQIQETQYF,TGTGCCAGCAGCGATGGACAGATACAAGAGACCCAGTACTTC
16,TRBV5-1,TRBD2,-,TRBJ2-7,CASSSSPGTSYYEQYF,TGCGCCAGCAGCTCCTCCCCGGGGACTAGCTACTACGAGCAGTACTTC
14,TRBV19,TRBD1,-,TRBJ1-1,CASSPGQANTEAFF,TGTGCCAGTAGTCCGGGACAGGCTAACACTGAAGCTTTCTTT
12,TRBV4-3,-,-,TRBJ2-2,CASSFRTGELFF,TGCGCCAGCAGCTTTCGCACCGGGGAGCTGTTTTTT
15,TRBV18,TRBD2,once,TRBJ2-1,CASSPLAGADNEQFF,TGTGCCAGCTCACCCTTGGCGGGAGCCGACAATGAGCAGTTCTTC
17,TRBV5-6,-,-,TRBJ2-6,CASSGAGGLSGANVLTF,TGTGCCAGCAGCGGAGCGGGCGGCCTCTCTGGGGCCAACGTCCTGACTTTC
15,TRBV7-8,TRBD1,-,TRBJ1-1,CASSYTGTGYTEAFF,TGTGCCAGCAGCTATACCGGGACAGGGTACACTGAAGCTTTCTTT
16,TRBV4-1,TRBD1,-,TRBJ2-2,CASSQTGQGFTGELFF,TGCGCCAGCAGCCAAACGGGACAGGGTTTTACCGGGGAGCTGTTTTTT
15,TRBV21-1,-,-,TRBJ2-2,CASSQGAQDTGELFF,TGTGCCAGCAGCCAGGGGGCGCAGGACACCGGGGAGCTGTTTTTT